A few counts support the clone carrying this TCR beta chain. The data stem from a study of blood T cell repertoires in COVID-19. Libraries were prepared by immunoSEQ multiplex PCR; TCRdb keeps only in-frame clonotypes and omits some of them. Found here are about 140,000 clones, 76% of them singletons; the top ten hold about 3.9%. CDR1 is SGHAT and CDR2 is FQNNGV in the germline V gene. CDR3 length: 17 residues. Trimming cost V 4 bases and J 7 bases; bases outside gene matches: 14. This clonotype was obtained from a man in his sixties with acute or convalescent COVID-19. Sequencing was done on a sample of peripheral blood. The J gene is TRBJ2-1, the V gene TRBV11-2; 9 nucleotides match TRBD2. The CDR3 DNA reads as TGTGCCAGCAGCTCCGGCCCCAGCGGGGGGATTCGGAATGAGCAGTTCTTC. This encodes CASSSGPSGGIRNEQFF.